Shown below are 9 T cell receptor beta chains from a single sample sequenced in a study of memory CD4+ T cells and cytomegalovirus serostatus. Single viable CD3+CD4+CD8-CD45RO+ cells were sorted as the memory CD4+ T cells. The repertoire was sequenced with immunoSEQ multiplex PCR; TCRdb's copy has only in-frame clones and lacks some. The repertoire includes tens of thousands of clones, around 83% of them detected once, and approximately 0.92% sits in the top ten. What was sequenced was memory CD4+ T cells from blood. The receptors stem from an adult in good health and CMV-seronegative.

The V and J genes are TRBV5-4 and TRBJ2-1; 13 bases match TRBD2. Trimming cost V 4 bases and J 8 bases; bases outside gene matches: 12. The germline V gene has CDR1 SGHNT and CDR2 YYREEE (reference sequence). The CDR3 loop spans 17 amino acids. The CDR3 spells CASSLSELAGGPYEQFF. CDR3 in DNA: TGTGCCAGCAGCCTCTCGGAACTAGCGGGAGGGCCCTATGAGCAGTTCTTC.

This chain uses TRBV11-2 with TRBJ2-1; 12 bases fit TRBD1. CDR1 and CDR2 (germline): SGHAT, FQNNGV. The CDR3 consists of 19 residues. V dropped 4 bases and J dropped 8; count of bases not matched to a gene: 18. This CDR3 reads CASSSWVLQPGQGAHEQFF. CDR3 DNA: TGTGCCAGCAGCTCCTGGGTACTCCAACCGGGACAGGGGGCCCATGAGCAGTTCTTC.

This rearrangement joins TRBV13 to TRBJ1-1; possible D gene TRBD1, 6 bases. Germline values: CDR1 PRHDT, CDR2 FYEKMQ (reference sequence). CDR3 size: 18 residues. The V gene lost 3 bases and the J gene lost 0 bases, with 20 bases spanning the gap. The CDR3 loop is CASSFFPRGAALNTEAFF. The CDR3 region has the DNA TGTGCCAGCAGCTTTTTCCCCCGGGGGGCGGCATTGAACACTGAAGCTTTCTTT.

V usage is TRBV28 and J usage is TRBJ1-1, with D perhaps matching TRBD1 (5 bases). Trimming left V 4 bases short and J 0 bases short, with 6 bases between. This CDR3 contains 13 residues. CDR1 is MDHEN and CDR2 is SYDVKM in the germline V gene. The CDR3, as DNA: TGTGCCAGCAGTTCGGACATGAACACTGAAGCTTTCTTT. Protein: CASSSDMNTEAFF. Full variable domain (rest looked up from reference TRBV28 and TRBJ1-1): DVKVTQSSRYLVKRTGEKVFLECVQDMDHENMFWYRQDPGLGLRLIYFSYDVKMKEKGDIPEGYSVSREKKERFSLILESASTNQTSMYLCASSSDMNTEAFFGQGTRLTVV.

The genes are TRBV5-1 and TRBJ2-3, with D possibly being TRBD1 (5 bases). The ends were cut back, 5 bases at V and 0 bases at J, with 16 bases in the middle. Germline V gene data show CDR1 as SGHRS and CDR2 as YFSETQ. This CDR3 region has 16 residues. The CDR3 nucleotides are TGCGCCAGCAGGGAAGAGCGTGGGGCTAGCACAGATACGCAGTATTTT. This gives the protein CASREERGASTDTQYF.

The chain has TRBV11-3 and TRBJ2-1; 7 nucleotides line up with TRBD2. CDR1 SGHNT and CDR2 YENEEA come from the germline V gene. The CDR3 covers 13 residues. J was trimmed by 8 bases and V by 6 bases; bases with no gene match: 7. The DNA for the CDR3 is TGTGCCAGCAGTCATCTGGGAGGGGATGAGCAGTTCTTC. This gives the protein CASSHLGGDEQFF.

The chain is built from TRBV28 and TRBJ2-7; D possibly uses TRBD1 or TRBD2 (8 bases each). The V and J ends lost 8 bases and 3 bases respectively, with 17 bases between them. The V gene's germline CDR1 is MDHEN and CDR2 SYDVKM. This CDR3 comprises 14 residues. The CDR3 nucleotides read TGTGCCAGCCGGGGGGGACAGGAGTTCTACGAGCAGTACTTC. Its translation: CASRGGQEFYEQYF.

This clone was recorded a few times. The genes are TRBV4-1 and TRBJ1-3; D may be TRBD1 (5 bases). The CDR3 runs to 19 residues. The V and J ends lost 1 base and 3 bases respectively, with 22 bases between them. CDR1 and CDR2 from the germline V gene are MGHRA and YSYEKL. The CDR3 reads CASSQVPGGVGGFGNTIYF. The CDR3 region has the DNA TGCGCCAGCAGCCAAGTTCCGGGGGGAGTCGGGGGGTTTGGAAACACCATATATTTT.

The chain joins TRBV9 to TRBJ2-5; 7 nucleotides line up with TRBD1. Per the germline V gene, CDR1 is SGDLS and CDR2 is YYNGEE. V was pared by 4 bases and J by 5 bases, with 8 bases of the junction left unmatched. The CDR3 extends over 14 amino acids. CDR3 nucleotide sequence: TGTGCCAGCAGCCCAAGACAGGGAAGGGAGACCCAGTACTTC. Encoded protein: CASSPRQGRETQYF.